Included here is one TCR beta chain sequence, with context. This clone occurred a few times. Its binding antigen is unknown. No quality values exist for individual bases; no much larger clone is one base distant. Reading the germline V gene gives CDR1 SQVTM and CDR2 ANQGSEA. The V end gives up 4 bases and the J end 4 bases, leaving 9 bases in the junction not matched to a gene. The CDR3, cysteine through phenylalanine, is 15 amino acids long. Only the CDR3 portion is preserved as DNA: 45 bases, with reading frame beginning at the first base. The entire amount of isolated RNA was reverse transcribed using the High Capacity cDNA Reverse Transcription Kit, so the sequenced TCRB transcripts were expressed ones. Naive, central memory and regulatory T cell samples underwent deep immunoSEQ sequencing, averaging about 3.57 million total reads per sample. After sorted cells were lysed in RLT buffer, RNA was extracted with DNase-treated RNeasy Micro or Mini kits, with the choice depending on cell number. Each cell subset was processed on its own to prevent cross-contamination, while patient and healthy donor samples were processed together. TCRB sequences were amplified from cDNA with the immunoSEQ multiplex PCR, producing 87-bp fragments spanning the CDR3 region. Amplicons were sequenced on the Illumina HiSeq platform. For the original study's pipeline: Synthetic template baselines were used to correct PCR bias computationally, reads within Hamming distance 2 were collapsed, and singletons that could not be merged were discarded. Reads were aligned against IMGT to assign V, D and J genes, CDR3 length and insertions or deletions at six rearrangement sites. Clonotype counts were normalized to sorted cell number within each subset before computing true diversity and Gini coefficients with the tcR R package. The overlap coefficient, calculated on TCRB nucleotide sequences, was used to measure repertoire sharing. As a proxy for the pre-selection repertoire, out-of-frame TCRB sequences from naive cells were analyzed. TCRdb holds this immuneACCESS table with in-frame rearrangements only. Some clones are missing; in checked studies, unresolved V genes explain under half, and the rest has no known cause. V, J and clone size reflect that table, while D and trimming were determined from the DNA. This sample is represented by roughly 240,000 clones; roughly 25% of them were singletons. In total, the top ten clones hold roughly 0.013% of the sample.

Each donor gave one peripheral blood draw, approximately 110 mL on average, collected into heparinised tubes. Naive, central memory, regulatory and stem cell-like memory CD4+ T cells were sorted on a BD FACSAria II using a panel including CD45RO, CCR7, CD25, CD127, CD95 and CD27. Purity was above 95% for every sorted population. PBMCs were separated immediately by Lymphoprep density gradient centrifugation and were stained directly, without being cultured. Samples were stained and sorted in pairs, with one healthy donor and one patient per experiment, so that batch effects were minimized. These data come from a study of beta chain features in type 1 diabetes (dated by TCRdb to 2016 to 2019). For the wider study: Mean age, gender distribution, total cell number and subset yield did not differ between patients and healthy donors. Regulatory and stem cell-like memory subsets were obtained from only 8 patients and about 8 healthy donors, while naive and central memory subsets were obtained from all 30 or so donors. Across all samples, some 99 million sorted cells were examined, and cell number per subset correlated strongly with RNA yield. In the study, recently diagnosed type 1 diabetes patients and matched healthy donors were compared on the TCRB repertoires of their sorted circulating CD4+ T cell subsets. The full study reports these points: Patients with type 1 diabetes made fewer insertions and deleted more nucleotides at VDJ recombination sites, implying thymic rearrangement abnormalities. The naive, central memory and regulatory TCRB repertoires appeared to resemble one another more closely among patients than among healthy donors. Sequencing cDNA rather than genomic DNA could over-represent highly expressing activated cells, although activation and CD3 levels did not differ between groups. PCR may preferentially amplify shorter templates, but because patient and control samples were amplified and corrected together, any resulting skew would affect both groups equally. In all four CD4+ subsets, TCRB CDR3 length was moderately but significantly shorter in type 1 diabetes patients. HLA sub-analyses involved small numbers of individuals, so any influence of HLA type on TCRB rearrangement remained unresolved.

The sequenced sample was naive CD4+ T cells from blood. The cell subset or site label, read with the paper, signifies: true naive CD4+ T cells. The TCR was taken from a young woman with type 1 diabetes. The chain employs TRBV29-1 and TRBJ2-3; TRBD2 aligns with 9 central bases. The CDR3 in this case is CSVAPSGTGADTQYF. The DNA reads TGCAGCGTTGCACCTAGCGGGACGGGGGCAGATACGCAGTATTTT.